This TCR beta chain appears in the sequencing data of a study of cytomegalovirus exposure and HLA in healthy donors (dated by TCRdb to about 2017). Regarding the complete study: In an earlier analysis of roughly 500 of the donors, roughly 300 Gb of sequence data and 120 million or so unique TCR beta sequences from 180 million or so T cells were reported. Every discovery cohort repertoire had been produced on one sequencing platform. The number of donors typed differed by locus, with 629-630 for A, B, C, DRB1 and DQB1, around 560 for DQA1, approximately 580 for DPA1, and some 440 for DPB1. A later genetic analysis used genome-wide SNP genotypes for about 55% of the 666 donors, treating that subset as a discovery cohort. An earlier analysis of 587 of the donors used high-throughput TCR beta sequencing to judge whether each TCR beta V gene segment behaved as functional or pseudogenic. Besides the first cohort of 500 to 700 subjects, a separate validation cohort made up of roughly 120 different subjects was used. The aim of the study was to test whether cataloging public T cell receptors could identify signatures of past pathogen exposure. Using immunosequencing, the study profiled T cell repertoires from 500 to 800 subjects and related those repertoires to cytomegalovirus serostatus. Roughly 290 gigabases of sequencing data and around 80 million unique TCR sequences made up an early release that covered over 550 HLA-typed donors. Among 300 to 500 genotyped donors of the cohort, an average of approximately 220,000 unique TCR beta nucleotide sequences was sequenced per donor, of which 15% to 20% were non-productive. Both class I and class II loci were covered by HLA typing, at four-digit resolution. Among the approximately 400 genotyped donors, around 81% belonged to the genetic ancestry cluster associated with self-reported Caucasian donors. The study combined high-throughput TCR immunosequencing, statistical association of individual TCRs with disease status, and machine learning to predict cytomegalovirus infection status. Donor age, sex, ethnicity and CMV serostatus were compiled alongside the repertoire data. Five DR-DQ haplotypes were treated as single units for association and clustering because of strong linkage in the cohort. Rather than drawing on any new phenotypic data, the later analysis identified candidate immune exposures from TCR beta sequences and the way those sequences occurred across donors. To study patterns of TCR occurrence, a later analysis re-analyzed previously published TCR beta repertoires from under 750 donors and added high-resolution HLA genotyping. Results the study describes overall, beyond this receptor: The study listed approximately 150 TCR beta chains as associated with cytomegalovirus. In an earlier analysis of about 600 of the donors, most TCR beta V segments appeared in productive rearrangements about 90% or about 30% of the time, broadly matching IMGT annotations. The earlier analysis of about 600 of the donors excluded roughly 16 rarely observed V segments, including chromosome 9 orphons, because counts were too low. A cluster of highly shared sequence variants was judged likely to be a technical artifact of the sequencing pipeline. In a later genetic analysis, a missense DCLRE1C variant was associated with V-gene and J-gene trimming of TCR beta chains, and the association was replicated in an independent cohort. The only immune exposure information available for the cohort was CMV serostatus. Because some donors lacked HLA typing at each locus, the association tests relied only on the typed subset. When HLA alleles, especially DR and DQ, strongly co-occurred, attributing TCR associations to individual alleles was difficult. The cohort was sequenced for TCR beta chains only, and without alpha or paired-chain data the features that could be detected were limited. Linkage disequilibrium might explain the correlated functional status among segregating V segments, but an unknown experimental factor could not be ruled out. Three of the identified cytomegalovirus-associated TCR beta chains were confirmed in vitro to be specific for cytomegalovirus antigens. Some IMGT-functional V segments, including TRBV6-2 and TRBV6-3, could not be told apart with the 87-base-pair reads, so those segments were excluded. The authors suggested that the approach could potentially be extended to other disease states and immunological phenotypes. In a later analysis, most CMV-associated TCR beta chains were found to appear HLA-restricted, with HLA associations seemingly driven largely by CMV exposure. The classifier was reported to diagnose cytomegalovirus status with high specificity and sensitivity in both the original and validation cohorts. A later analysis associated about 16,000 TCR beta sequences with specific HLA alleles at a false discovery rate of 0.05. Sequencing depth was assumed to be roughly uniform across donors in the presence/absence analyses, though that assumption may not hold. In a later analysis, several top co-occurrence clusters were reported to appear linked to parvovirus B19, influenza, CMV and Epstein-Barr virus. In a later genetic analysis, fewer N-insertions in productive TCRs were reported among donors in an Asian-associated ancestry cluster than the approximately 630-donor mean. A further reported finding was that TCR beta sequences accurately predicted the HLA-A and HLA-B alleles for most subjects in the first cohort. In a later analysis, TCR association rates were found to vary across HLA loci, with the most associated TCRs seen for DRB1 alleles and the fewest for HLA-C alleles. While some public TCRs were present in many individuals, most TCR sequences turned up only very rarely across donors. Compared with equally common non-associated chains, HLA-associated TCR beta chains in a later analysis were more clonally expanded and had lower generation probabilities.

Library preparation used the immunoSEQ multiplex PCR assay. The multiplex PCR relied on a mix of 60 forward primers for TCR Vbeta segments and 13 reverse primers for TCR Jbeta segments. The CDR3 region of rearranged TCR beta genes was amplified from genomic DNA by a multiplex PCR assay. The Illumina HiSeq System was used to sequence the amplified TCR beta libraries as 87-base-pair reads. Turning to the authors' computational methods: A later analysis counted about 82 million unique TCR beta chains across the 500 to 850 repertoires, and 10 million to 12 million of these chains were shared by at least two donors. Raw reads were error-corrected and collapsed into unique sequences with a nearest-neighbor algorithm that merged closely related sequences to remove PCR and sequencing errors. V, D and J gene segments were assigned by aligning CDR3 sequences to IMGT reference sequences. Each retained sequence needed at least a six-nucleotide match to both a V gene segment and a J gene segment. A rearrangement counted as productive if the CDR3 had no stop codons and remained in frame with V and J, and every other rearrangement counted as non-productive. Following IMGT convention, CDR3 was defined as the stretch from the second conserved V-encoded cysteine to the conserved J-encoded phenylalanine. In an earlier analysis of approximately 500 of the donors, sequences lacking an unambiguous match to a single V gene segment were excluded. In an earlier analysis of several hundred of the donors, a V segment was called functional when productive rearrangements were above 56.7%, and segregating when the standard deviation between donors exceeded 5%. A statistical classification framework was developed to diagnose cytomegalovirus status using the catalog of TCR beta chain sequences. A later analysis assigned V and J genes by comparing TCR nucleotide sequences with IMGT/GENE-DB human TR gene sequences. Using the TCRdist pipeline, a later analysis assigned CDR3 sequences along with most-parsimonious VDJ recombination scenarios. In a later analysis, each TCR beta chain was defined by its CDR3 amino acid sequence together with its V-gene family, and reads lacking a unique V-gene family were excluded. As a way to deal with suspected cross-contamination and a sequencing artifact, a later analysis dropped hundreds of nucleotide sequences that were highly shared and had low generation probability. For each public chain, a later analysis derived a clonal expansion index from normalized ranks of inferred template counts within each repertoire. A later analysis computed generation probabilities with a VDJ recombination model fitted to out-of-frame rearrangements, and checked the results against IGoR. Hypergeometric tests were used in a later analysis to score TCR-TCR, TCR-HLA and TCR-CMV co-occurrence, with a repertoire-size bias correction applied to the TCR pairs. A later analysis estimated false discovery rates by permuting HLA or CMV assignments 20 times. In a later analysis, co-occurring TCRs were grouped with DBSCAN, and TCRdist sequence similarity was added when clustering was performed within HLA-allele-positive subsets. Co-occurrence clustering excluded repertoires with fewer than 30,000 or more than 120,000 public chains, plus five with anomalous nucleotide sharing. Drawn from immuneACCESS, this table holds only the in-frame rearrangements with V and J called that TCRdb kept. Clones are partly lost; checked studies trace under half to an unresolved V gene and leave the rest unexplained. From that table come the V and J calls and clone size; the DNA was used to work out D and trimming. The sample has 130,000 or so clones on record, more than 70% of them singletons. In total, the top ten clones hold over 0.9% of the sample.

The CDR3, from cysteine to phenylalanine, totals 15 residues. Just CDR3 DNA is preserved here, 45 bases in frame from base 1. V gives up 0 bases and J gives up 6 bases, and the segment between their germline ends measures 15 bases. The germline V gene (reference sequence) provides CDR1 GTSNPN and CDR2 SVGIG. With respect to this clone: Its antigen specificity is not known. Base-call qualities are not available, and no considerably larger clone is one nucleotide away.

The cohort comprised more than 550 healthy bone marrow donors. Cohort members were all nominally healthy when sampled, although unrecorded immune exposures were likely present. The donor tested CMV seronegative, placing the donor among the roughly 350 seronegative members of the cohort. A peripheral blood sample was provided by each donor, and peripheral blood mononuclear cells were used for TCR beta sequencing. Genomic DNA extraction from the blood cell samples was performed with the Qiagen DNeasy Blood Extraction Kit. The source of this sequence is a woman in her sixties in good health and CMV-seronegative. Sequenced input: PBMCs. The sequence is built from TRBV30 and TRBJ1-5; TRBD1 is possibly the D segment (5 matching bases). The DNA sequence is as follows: TGTGCCTGGAGTGTACGGGGGGTGGGAGGTCAGCCCCAGCATTTT. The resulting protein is CAWSVRGVGGQPQHF.